This record covers a single TCR beta chain. Its antigen is unidentified. This record comes from a study of cytomegalovirus exposure and HLA in healthy donors. Study-level information: From 190 million or so T cells, an earlier analysis saw some 120 million unique TCR beta sequences. Around 85 million unique TCR sequences came from HLA-typed donors in an early release. Study findings and constraints: Exclusion applied to some V segments, including TRBV6-2 and TRBV6-3, as they were indistinguishable.

The PCR employed 60 Vbeta primers together with 13 Jbeta primers. This table comes from immunoSEQ multiplex PCR, and its TCRdb copy is limited to in-frame clones, with some not included. Of nearly 100,000 clones in the sample, around a tenth are singletons; the top ten hold about 4.7%. The CDR3 has 12 amino acids. The V end was cut by 4 bases, the J end by 6 bases, with 10 bases between. From germline, CDR1 is SEHNR and CDR2 FQNEAQ (reference sequence). The sequence derives from a man between 45 and 60 years old in good health and CMV-seropositive. Sequencing used PBMCs. The rearrangement links TRBV7-9 to TRBJ2-7; D unresolved. CDR3 loop: CASSSTPSEQYF. CDR3 bases: TGTGCCAGCAGCTCTACCCCGAGCGAGCAGTACTTC.